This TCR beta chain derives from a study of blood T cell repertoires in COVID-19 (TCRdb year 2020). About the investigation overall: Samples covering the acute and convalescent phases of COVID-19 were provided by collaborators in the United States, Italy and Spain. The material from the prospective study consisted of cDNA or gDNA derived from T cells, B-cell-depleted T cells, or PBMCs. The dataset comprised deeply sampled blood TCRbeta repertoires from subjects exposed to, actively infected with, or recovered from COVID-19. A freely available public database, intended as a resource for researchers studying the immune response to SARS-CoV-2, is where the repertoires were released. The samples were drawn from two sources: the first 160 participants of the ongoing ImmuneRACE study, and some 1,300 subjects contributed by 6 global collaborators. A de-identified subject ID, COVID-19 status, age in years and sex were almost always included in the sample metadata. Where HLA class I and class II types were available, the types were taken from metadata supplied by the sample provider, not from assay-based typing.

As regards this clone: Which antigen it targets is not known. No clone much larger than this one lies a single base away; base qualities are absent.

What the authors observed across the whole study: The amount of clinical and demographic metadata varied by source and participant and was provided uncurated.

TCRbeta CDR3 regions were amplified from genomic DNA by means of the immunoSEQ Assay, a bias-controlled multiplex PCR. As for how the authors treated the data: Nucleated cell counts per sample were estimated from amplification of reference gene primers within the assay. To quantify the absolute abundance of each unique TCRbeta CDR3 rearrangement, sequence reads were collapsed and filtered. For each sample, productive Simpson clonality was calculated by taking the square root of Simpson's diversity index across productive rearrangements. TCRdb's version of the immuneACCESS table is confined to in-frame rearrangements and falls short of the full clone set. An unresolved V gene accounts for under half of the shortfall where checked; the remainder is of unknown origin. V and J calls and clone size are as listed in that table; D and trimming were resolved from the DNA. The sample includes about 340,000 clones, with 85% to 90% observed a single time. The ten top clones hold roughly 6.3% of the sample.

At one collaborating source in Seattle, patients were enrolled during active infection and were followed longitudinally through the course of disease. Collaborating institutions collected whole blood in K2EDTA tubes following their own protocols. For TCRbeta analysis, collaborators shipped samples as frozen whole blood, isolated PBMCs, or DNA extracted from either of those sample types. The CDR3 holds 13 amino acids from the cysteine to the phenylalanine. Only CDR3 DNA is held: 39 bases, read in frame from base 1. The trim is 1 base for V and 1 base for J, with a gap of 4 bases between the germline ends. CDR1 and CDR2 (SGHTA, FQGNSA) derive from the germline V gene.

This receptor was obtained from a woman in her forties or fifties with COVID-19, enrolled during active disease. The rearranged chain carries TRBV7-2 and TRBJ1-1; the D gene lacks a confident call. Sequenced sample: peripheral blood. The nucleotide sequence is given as TGTGCCAGCAGCTTAGACAGGAACACTGAAGCTTTCTTT. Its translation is CASSLDRNTEAFF.